Listed here are 10 T cell receptor beta chains from one sample, sequenced in a study of CD8 T cells in ankylosing spondylitis. Study outcomes and limitations: What appeared characteristic of ankylosing spondylitis blood was a TCR beta motif of fewer than ten highly homologous variants.

TCRdb fed the 5' RACE reads into MiXCR, producing one record per CDR3 protein. The table records 800,000 to 900,000 distinct CDR3 sequences, around 11% of them present only once. The antigens of these receptors remain unknown. Sequenced sample: blood, either unsorted or a sorted T cell fraction (not recorded which). The receptors shown here come from a male donor with ankylosing spondylitis.

The rearrangement joins TRBV28 to TRBJ1-1; 7 bases map to TRBD1. Germline CDR1 reads MDHEN; CDR2 reads SYDVKM. CDR3 size: 13 residues. After removal of 3 bases from V and 8 bases from J, the junction contained 6 bases not matched to a gene. CDR3: CASSFIDRVEAFF. The DNA of the CDR3 is TGTGCCAGCAGTTTCATCGACAGGGTGGAAGCTTTCTTT.

This clonotype was recorded only once. This chain's CDR3 is CASSQDRLAGGTYEQYF. The CDR3 nucleotides are TGCGCCAGCAGCCAAGATCGGCTAGCGGGGGGGACCTACGAGCAGTACTTC. This sequence joins TRBV4-3 and TRBJ2-7, with 12 bases lining up with TRBD2. From germline, CDR1 is LGHNA and CDR2 YSLEER. The CDR3 covers 17 residues. V lost 0 bases, J lost 2 bases, and 5 bases stayed unmatched.

The chain employs TRBV5-1 and TRBJ2-1; D gene uncertain. CDR1 SGHRS and CDR2 YFSETQ come from the germline V gene. Trimming left V 4 bases short and J 8 bases short, with 16 bases between. The CDR3 totals 14 residues. The CDR3 spells CASSAAVSYDEQFF. The DNA for the CDR3 is TGCGCCAGCAGCGCCGCGGTCTCGTACGATGAGCAGTTCTTC. Together with reference TRBV5-1 and TRBJ2-1, the CDR3 gives the full variable domain: KAGVTQTPRYLIKTRGQQVTLSCSPISGHRSVSWYQQTPGQGLQFLFEYFSETQRNKGNFPGRFSGRQFSNSRSEMNVSTLELGDSALYLCASSAAVSYDEQFFGPGTRLTVL.

This clonotype showed up many times. The rearrangement links TRBV5-1 to TRBJ1-1, with D tentatively TRBD1 (6 bases). Trimming removed 5 bases from V and 1 base from J, with 9 bases in between. Germline V gene sequence: CDR1 SGHRS, CDR2 YFSETQ. The CDR3 length is 13 residues. The CDR3 nucleotides are TGCGCCAGCAGATTACAGGGGAACACTGAAGCTTTCTTT. This sequence encodes CASRLQGNTEAFF.

The rearrangement links TRBV3-1 to TRBJ2-7; 7 positions agree with TRBD2. The CDR3 runs 14 residues. V was clipped by 5 bases and J by 3 bases; unmatched bases: 7. Looked up from germline, CDR1 is LGHDT and CDR2 is YNNKEL (reference sequence). The chain's CDR3 is CASSSGTIDYEQYF. Written as DNA, the CDR3 is TGTGCCAGCAGCTCCGGGACTATTGACTACGAGCAGTACTTC.

This clonotype was counted a few times. The gene calls are TRBV20-1 and TRBJ1-2; a weak D match, TRBD1 (5 bases). Germline-derived CDR1 and CDR2 are DFQATT and SNEGSKA (reference sequence). The CDR3 contains 13 residues. V shed 3 bases and J shed 4 bases, with 12 bases lying between them. The CDR3 nucleotides are TGCAGTGCTAGCCCACAGGAGAGCTATGGCTACACCTTC. This sequence encodes CSASPQESYGYTF.

The chain links TRBV20-1 to TRBJ2-7; D is possibly TRBD2 (6 bases). The CDR3 is 13 residues long. Looked up from germline, CDR1 is DFQATT and CDR2 is SNEGSKA (reference sequence). Between the trimmed V and J ends, which lost 5 bases and 0 bases, there was a span of 11 bases. CDR3 bases: TGCAGTGCTTCGCGGGACTTCTCCTACGAGCAGTACTTC. It specifies CSASRDFSYEQYF.

This clonotype was seen a handful of times. The rearrangement links TRBV12-3 or TRBV12-4 to TRBJ2-2; D possibly corresponds to TRBD2 (8 bases). Trimming left V 8 bases short and J 3 bases short, with 25 bases between. The CDR3 is made up of 18 amino acids. The CDR3 loop is CASAGGTGVYVDTGELFF. The CDR3, as DNA: TGTGCCAGCGCGGGAGGAACAGGGGTTTATGTAGACACCGGGGAGCTGTTTTTT.

This chain connects TRBV11-2 to TRBJ2-1; unclear D gene. Looked up from germline, CDR1 is SGHAT and CDR2 is FQNNGV. V dropped 4 bases and J dropped 10 bases, with 17 bases sitting between them. The CDR3 has 14 residues. Here the CDR3 reads CASSSSSLTVEQFF. The CDR3 DNA follows: TGTGCCAGCAGCTCCTCCTCCCTAACGGTAGAGCAGTTCTTC.

There are a few counts of this clonotype. V gene TRBV5-1 combines with J gene TRBJ2-1, with 8 bases identical to TRBD1. The CDR3 is 15 residues long. Per the germline V gene, CDR1 is SGHRS and CDR2 is YFSETQ. The V and J ends lost 4 bases and 2 bases, in that order; junction bases with no gene match: 5. CDR3 protein: CASSEMTGAYNEQFF. In DNA, the CDR3 is TGCGCCAGCAGCGAGATGACAGGGGCCTACAATGAGCAGTTCTTC.